The entry below describes one T cell receptor (beta chain). This entry comes from a study of shared clonotypes between healthy human individuals. Assay: immunoSEQ multiplex PCR; the TCRdb copy retains only in-frame clones and omits some. The profile shows a few hundred thousand clones, 97% of them singletons. The CDR3 totals 20 residues. Trimming cost V 3 bases and J 0 bases, with 21 bases left between them. In germline, CDR1 is KGHSH, CDR2 LQKENI. Sequencing was performed on naive CD4+ T cells sorted from blood. As for subset: CD45RA+ positively selected. This sequence was found in a woman aged 25 to 39 in good health. The J gene is TRBJ2-6, the V gene TRBV18; tentative D call: TRBD1 (5 bases). The CDR3 bases are TGTGCCAGCTCACCGAGTTCTCGACAGAAATTTCTCTCTGGGGCCAACGTCCTGACTTTC. This sequence encodes CASSPSSRQKFLSGANVLTF.